This T cell receptor beta chain was captured in a study of T cells after yellow fever vaccination. Concerning this clonotype itself: An end of the junction differs from the germline gene, which may be a read error.

The CDR3 contains 17 residues. Germline assignment: CDR1 LGHDT and CDR2 YNNKEL (reference sequence). The 5'RACE template-switching step produced TCR cDNA and added a universal primer site and UMIs. MiXCR, applied by TCRdb to the 5' RACE reads, yields one record per CDR3 protein. The sample carries approximately 90,000 distinct CDR3 sequences, about an eighth recorded once. Findings of the study overall: The CD4 and CD8 compartments had a small share of their clonotypes in common. Post-booster samples contained most primary-vaccination clones (approximately 95% CD4, approximately 88% CD8).

The genes are TRBV3-1 and TRBJ2-5; 7 bases fit TRBD2. The sequencing used CD8+ T cells not binding an NS4B(214-222) dextramer, sorted from PBMCs, collected around 3 weeks after the first yellow fever vaccination. The source of this sequence is a man in his late teens or twenties who received the YFV17D yellow fever vaccine. The CDR3 sequence is CAISQEASGAPQETQYF. The CDR3 nucleotides read TGTGCCATCAGCCAAGAGGCCAGCGGGGCCCCCCAAGAGACCCAGTACTTC.